This record concerns one T cell receptor (beta chain) sequence. Its antigen remains unknown. The sample originates from a study of OX40 agonist ivuxolimab in advanced cancers. The study's findings and limits: Averaging showed that CD8+ T cells had more expanded clones than CD4+ did.

Profiling relied on immunoSEQ multiplex PCR, and the TCRdb table lists in-frame clones only, not all of them. The sample contains over 70,000 clones, 70% to 90% of which appear only once. Germline values: CDR1 LNHDA, CDR2 SQIVND (reference sequence). V dropped 2 bases and J dropped 3 bases, with 16 bases sitting between them. This CDR3 region has 17 residues. This chain connects TRBV19 to TRBJ1-4; no clear D gene. The source is an adult with an advanced solid tumor such as melanoma, head and neck, liver or kidney cancer. The material sequenced was CD4+ or CD8+ T cells sorted from blood, taken in a trial of the OX40 agonist ivuxolimab. CDR3: CASSINAPRRPNEKLFF. Here the CDR3 DNA reads TGTGCCAGTAGTATAAATGCCCCGAGACGCCCTAATGAAAAACTGTTTTTT.